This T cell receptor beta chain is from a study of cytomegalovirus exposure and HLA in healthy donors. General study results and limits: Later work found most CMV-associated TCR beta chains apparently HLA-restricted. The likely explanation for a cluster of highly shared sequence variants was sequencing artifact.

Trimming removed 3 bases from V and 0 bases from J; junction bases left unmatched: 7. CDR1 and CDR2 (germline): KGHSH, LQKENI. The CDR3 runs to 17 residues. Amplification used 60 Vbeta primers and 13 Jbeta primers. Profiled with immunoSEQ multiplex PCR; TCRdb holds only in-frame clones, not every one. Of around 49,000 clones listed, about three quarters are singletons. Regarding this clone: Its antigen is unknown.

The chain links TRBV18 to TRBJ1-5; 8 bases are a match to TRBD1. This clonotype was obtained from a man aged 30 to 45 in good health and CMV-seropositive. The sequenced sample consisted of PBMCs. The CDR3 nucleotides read TGTGCCAGCTCACCTACTATGACAGGGGATAGCAATCAGCCCCAGCATTTT. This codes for CASSPTMTGDSNQPQHF.